This TCR beta chain came from a study of CD8 T cells in Susac syndrome. With random hexamers, reverse transcription was performed on about 0.5 to 1 ug of RNA. TCRdb passed the immunoSEQ multiplex PCR reads through MiXCR, listing each CDR3 protein once. Of 250,000 to 350,000 distinct CDR3 sequences listed, approximately 81% were seen once; the top ten hold 0.095% to 0.14%. This TCR came from a human donor with multiple sclerosis. The sequenced sample was CD8+ T cells from PBMCs.

CDR3 in DNA: TGCAGTGCTACACAGGGGGGAACCTACGAGCAGTACTTC. Translation: CSATQGGTYEQYF. The chain couples TRBV20-1 to TRBJ2-7; 8 bases agree with TRBD1. The CDR3 has 13 residues. Trimming took 4 bases from V and 2 from J; bases not matched to a gene: 4. CDR1 is DFQATT, CDR2 SNEGSKA, per germline (reference sequence).